Listed here is a single TCR beta chain. The data stem from a study of OX40 agonist ivuxolimab in advanced cancers. TCRdb keeps only in-frame clones here, not all; method: immunoSEQ multiplex PCR. The top ten clones hold 40% to 50% of a sample with tens of thousands of clones, 70% to 90% of them seen once. CDR3 size: 14 residues. The ends lost 3 bases at V and 2 bases at J; junction bases unmatched: 5. Germline CDR1 reads SGDLS; CDR2 reads YYNGEE. The chain employs TRBV9 and TRBJ2-7, with 7 bases lining up with TRBD2. The receptor was derived from an adult with an advanced solid tumor such as melanoma, head and neck, liver or kidney cancer. The source material was CD4+ or CD8+ T cells sorted from blood, sampled in a trial of the OX40 agonist ivuxolimab. The CDR3, as DNA: TGTGCCAGCAGCGGCCGGGACTACACCTACGAGCAGTACTTC. Protein product: CASSGRDYTYEQYF.